The 31 T cell receptor beta chains given below trace back to one sample, sequenced in a study of technical replicates of blood from several donors. Assay used: immunoSEQ multiplex PCR; TCRdb lists only in-frame clones, some missing. In the table there are some 11,000 clones, almost 95% of which are singletons. Source material: PBMCs. The receptors were sampled from a human donor in good health.

The rearrangement uses TRBV27 and TRBJ2-4; TRBD1 is a possible D gene (5 bases). The CDR3 covers 15 residues. Germline V CDR1 and CDR2: MNHEY, SMNVEV (reference sequence). With 6 bases removed from V and 7 bases from J, the gap between germline ends came to 19 bases. The CDR3 here is CASRIKFQGINIQYF. For the CDR3, the DNA is TGTGCCAGCAGAATAAAATTCCAGGGTATCAACATTCAGTACTTC.

The chain combines TRBV11-2 with TRBJ2-7; 9 bases map to TRBD2. Unmatched junction bases numbered 4, after V lost 5 bases and J lost 2 bases. The CDR3 extends over 14 amino acids. Germline CDR1 is SGHAT and CDR2 is FQNNGV. For the CDR3, the DNA is TGTGCCAGCAGCCCGAGGACTAGCGCCTACGAGCAGTACTTC. It codes for CASSPRTSAYEQYF.

The J gene is TRBJ2-5, the V gene TRBV6-5, with D perhaps TRBD2 (6 bases). This CDR3 spans 13 amino acids. Germline values: CDR1 MNHEY, CDR2 SVGAGI. V was pared by 7 bases and J by 0 bases, with 9 bases between. CDR3 sequence: CASNSGYQETQYF. The CDR3 DNA reads as TGTGCCAGCAATAGCGGTTACCAAGAGACCCAGTACTTC.

J is TRBJ2-3 and V is TRBV2; 7 bases are shared with TRBD2. The CDR3 totals 15 residues. Losses at the gene ends were 9 bases for V and 3 bases for J; bases not matched to a gene: 12. CDR1 SNHLY and CDR2 FYNNEI come from the germline V gene. CDR3: CASSRGSFGTDTQYF. CDR3 DNA: TGTGCCAGTAGTCGCGGGAGTTTCGGGACAGATACGCAGTATTTT.

This rearrangement joins TRBV30 to TRBJ2-5; weak D call: TRBD2 (6 bases). V lost 4 bases and J 2 bases, leaving 11 bases between the germline ends. Germline loops: CDR1 GTSNPN, CDR2 SVGIG (reference sequence). The CDR3 runs 13 residues. CDR3 in amino acids: CAWTTGGQETQYF. In DNA form, the CDR3 reads TGTGCCTGGACGACCGGGGGACAAGAGACCCAGTACTTC.

The chain is built from TRBV5-1 and TRBJ1-3, with D possibly matching TRBD1 (6 bases). The CDR3 sequence is 15 residues long. The germline V and J ends were trimmed by 4 bases and 2 bases, with 13 bases remaining between them. The germline V gene has CDR1 SGHRS and CDR2 YFSETQ. The CDR3 loop reads CASSPQGWTGNTIYF. DNA for the CDR3: TGCGCCAGCAGCCCCCAGGGGTGGACTGGAAACACCATATATTTT. The variable domain in full, with the rest retrieved from reference TRBV5-1 and TRBJ1-3, is KAGVTQTPRYLIKTRGQQVTLSCSPISGHRSVSWYQQTPGQGLQFLFEYFSETQRNKGNFPGRFSGRQFSNSRSEMNVSTLELGDSALYLCASSPQGWTGNTIYFGEGSWLTVV.

The CDR3, as DNA: TGCGCCAGCAGCCCACGGGGGGGTGATGCGAACGAGCAGTACTTC. Translation gives CASSPRGGDANEQYF. V is TRBV5-1 and J is TRBJ2-7; 8 bases match TRBD2. V shed 4 bases and J 5 bases; nucleotides not matched to a gene: 11. Looked up from germline, CDR1 is SGHRS and CDR2 is YFSETQ. The CDR3 runs to 15 residues.

The gene calls are TRBV18 and TRBJ2-4; 7 positions agree with TRBD1. The V gene end was trimmed by 2 bases and the J gene end by 2 bases; junction bases not matched to a gene: 6. Germline CDR1 is KGHSH and CDR2 is LQKENI. The CDR3 loop spans 16 amino acids. The CDR3 DNA follows: TGTGCCAGCTCACCAACAGGGGAAGGGACCAAAAACATTCAGTACTTC. This encodes CASSPTGEGTKNIQYF.

V gene TRBV6-1 combines with J gene TRBJ2-7, with 7 bases fitting TRBD1. Losses at the gene ends were 2 bases for V and 5 bases for J; bases not matched to a gene: 12. CDR3 length: 16 amino acids. Germline CDR1 is MNHNS and CDR2 is SASEGT. The CDR3 bases are TGTGCCAGCAGTGAACTTTTACAGGGGCTCTCTGACGAGCAGTACTTC. It specifies CASSELLQGLSDEQYF.

This clone was counted once. The V and J genes are TRBV6-1 and TRBJ1-1; D unclear. V lost 0 bases to trimming and J lost 3 bases, with 8 bases between them. The length of the CDR3 is 14 residues. In germline, CDR1 is MNHNS, CDR2 SASEGT. The DNA for the CDR3 is TGTGCCAGCAGTGAAGCAGGGAGGGACACTGAAGCTTTCTTT. Translating it yields CASSEAGRDTEAFF.

The chain couples TRBV28 to TRBJ1-2, with D tentatively TRBD1 (6 bases). CDR3 size: 12 residues. Germline V CDR1 and CDR2: MDHEN, SYDVKM. DNA of the CDR3: TGTTACGTGGGGGGGCAAAGCTATGGCTACACCTTC. As protein: CYVGGQSYGYTF.

The chain recombines TRBV21-1 with TRBJ1-5; TRBD1 is the table's D call and was not checked against the DNA. TRBV21-1 is deemed a pseudogene. This CDR3 comprises 16 residues. The DNA for the CDR3 is TGTGCCAGCAGCAAAGATAGGGGTTATTGCAATCAGCCCCAGCATTTT. Protein: CASSKDRGYCNQPQHF.

This chain links TRBV10-1 with TRBJ2-7, with D maybe TRBD1 (6 bases). Between the trimmed V and J ends, which lost 5 bases and 0 bases, there was a span of 11 bases. Germline lookup yields CDR1 WNHNN and CDR2 SYGVQD (reference sequence). This CDR3 has 14 amino acids. The DNA for the CDR3 is TGCGCCAGCAGTTCAACCAGGGGCTCCTACGAGCAGTACTTC. It encodes CASSSTRGSYEQYF.

The V and J genes are TRBV9 and TRBJ2-5; TRBD1 is a possible D gene (5 bases). Germline CDR1 SGDLS, CDR2 YYNGEE. V was cut by 3 bases and J by 0 bases, with 15 bases left in between. This CDR3 has 16 residues. The CDR3 is CASSATPTEYQETQYF. The CDR3 nucleotides read TGTGCCAGCAGCGCTACCCCGACAGAGTACCAAGAGACCCAGTACTTC.

The rearrangement uses TRBV5-1 and TRBJ2-1, with D possibly TRBD2 on 7 matching bases. Germline loops: CDR1 SGHRS, CDR2 YFSETQ. This CDR3 has 12 residues. Trimming removed 4 bases at V and 10 bases at J, with 12 bases between. The chain's CDR3 is CASSPGGREQFF. The DNA of the CDR3 is TGCGCCAGCAGCCCCGGGGGGCGGGAGCAGTTCTTC.

The chain joins TRBV7-3 to TRBJ2-7, with 9 bases matching TRBD1. Germline trimming cut 0 bases from V and 6 bases from J; bases unmatched to any gene: 9. CDR3 length: 16 amino acids. From germline, CDR1 is SGHTA and CDR2 FQGTGA. Here the CDR3 DNA reads TGTGCCAGCAGCTTAACGTCGGGACAGGGTGCGGCCGAGCAGTACTTC. Its translation: CASSLTSGQGAAEQYF.

The chain joins TRBV5-1 to TRBJ2-5; 8 bases match TRBD1. Trimming cost V 3 bases and J 3 bases; bases outside gene matches: 4. The germline V gene has CDR1 SGHRS and CDR2 YFSETQ. The length of the CDR3 is 14 residues. The CDR3 region is CASSSRGLEETQYF. As DNA, the CDR3 is TGCGCCAGCAGCTCCAGGGGGCTCGAAGAGACCCAGTACTTC.

This rearrangement joins TRBV7-2 to TRBJ2-3; 8 positions match TRBD1. Losses at the gene ends were 5 bases for V and 9 bases for J; bases not matched to a gene: 13. The CDR3 consists of 15 residues. CDR1 is SGHTA, CDR2 FQGNSA, per germline. The CDR3 is CASSPTSSQGGTQYF. The CDR3 region has the DNA TGTGCCAGCAGCCCCACATCCTCACAGGGGGGAACGCAGTATTTT.

CDR3 nucleotide sequence: TGTGCCTGGAGTGAAACCGGACAGGGCGGGGAAGAGCAGTACTTC. Protein product: CAWSETGQGGEEQYF. The chain employs TRBV30 and TRBJ2-7; 8 bases line up with TRBD1. The junction had 12 bases not matched to a gene; V was cut back by 1 base and J by 7 bases. This CDR3 has 15 residues. Germline CDR1 is GTSNPN and CDR2 is SVGIG (reference sequence).

This rearrangement joins TRBV7-9 to TRBJ1-2; 11 bases are a match to TRBD1. This CDR3 region has 18 residues. V shed 5 bases and J 4 bases; nucleotides not matched to a gene: 15. The germline CDR1 and CDR2 sequences are SEHNR and FQNEAQ (reference sequence). The CDR3 DNA reads TGTGCCAGCAGCCCTAGGCCCGGACAGGGGGCGCTAGGCTATGGCTACACCTTC. It specifies CASSPRPGQGALGYGYTF. The full variable domain, its missing parts supplied by reference TRBV7-9 and TRBJ1-2, is DTGVSQNPRHKITKRGQNVTFRCDPISEHNRLYWYRQTLGQGPEFLTYFQNEAQLEKSRLLSDRFSAERPKGSFSTLEIQRTEQGDSAMYLCASSPRPGQGALGYGYTFGSGTRLTVV.

The chain is built from TRBV7-3 and TRBJ2-7; 8 nucleotides match TRBD2. This CDR3 has 14 amino acids. CDR1 is SGHTA, CDR2 FQGTGA, per germline. The V segment lost 3 bases and the J segment 7 bases; nucleotides outside the gene matches: 8. The CDR3 reads CASSLSSGSWEQYF. The CDR3 DNA is TGTGCCAGCAGCTTGTCCAGCGGGAGTTGGGAGCAGTACTTC.

The chain is built from TRBV5-1 and TRBJ2-1, with TRBD2 identical over 9 bases. The J segment lost 6 bases and the V segment lost 1 base, leaving 14 bases of the junction unmatched. CDR1 is SGHRS, CDR2 YFSETQ, per germline. The CDR3 covers 18 residues. The CDR3 is CASSLQPTQLAGFNEQFF. The CDR3 DNA reads TGCGCCAGCAGCTTGCAACCCACACAACTAGCGGGCTTCAATGAGCAGTTCTTC.

CDR3 region: CASSFRVSNDEQFF. The CDR3 coding sequence is TGTGCCAGCAGCTTCAGGGTTAGCAACGATGAGCAGTTCTTC. The gene calls are TRBV7-9 and TRBJ2-1; a weak D match, TRBD1 (5 bases). The CDR3 length is 14 residues. Germline CDR1 and CDR2: SEHNR and FQNEAQ (reference sequence). Trimming left V 3 bases short and J 8 bases short, with 14 bases between.

This sequence joins TRBV19 and TRBJ1-2; perhaps TRBD1 as D (6 bases). The CDR3 runs 14 residues. Trimming stripped 3 bases from V and 6 bases from J, with 14 bases between. From germline, CDR1 is LNHDA and CDR2 SQIVND (reference sequence). CDR3 nucleotides: TGTGCCAGTAGTATGGCACAGGGTGATGATGGCTACACCTTC. Its protein product is CASSMAQGDDGYTF.

The V and J genes are TRBV4-1 and TRBJ1-5; D is uncertain. Germline CDR1 reads MGHRA; CDR2 reads YSYEKL. With 0 bases removed from V and 3 bases from J, the gap between germline ends came to 6 bases. The CDR3 loop spans 14 amino acids. In DNA form, the CDR3 reads TGCGCCAGCAGCCAAGATGCACTCAATCAGCCCCAGCATTTT. It translates to CASSQDALNQPQHF.

This clone was observed a handful of times. The V gene is TRBV7-3, the J gene TRBJ1-1; D is undetermined. Trimming took 4 bases from V and 2 from J, leaving 14 bases between them. Germline CDR1 SGHTA, CDR2 FQGTGA. The CDR3 length is 15 residues. In nucleotides, the CDR3 is TGTGCCAGCAGCTCGGTTGGGTCGGGTAACACTGAAGCTTTCTTT. Its protein is CASSSVGSGNTEAFF.

The chain has TRBV9 and TRBJ2-5; 7 bases align to TRBD2. V was pared by 6 bases and J by 0 bases, with 8 bases of the junction left unmatched. Per the germline V gene, CDR1 is SGDLS and CDR2 is YYNGEE. This CDR3 has 15 amino acids. CDR3 DNA sequence: TGTGCCAGCACCACAATGGGGGGGAACCAAGAGACCCAGTACTTC. Translating gives CASTTMGGNQETQYF.

In this sample, this clone turned up once. This chain uses TRBV27 with TRBJ2-2, with TRBD1 matching 7 bases. This CDR3 spans 16 amino acids. V gave up 6 bases and J gave up 4 bases; unmatched junction bases: 11. Germline loops: CDR1 MNHEY, CDR2 SMNVEV (reference sequence). The CDR3 DNA reads as TGTGCCAGCAGCCAGACAGGGTTCGATAGCACCGGGGAGCTGTTTTTT. Encoded protein: CASSQTGFDSTGELFF.

The V call is TRBV7-6, the J call TRBJ2-2; 9 positions agree with TRBD2. This CDR3 region has 16 residues. Germline trimming cut 1 base from V and 0 bases from J; bases unmatched to any gene: 0. Germline values: CDR1 SGHVS, CDR2 FNYEAQ. The CDR3 DNA sequence: TGTGCCAGCAGCTTAGGACTAGCGGCGAACACCGGGGAGCTGTTTTTT. Amino acids: CASSLGLAANTGELFF. The full variable domain, its missing parts supplied by reference TRBV7-6 and TRBJ2-2, is GAGVSQSPRYKVTKRGQDVALRCDPISGHVSLYWYRQALGQGPEFLTYFNYEAQQDKSGLPNDRFSAERPEGSISTLTIQRTEQRDSAMYRCASSLGLAANTGELFFGEGSRLTVL.

The chain combines TRBV21-1 with TRBJ1-3. TRBV21-1 is a pseudogene segment. CDR3 length equals 16 residues. The DNA for the CDR3 is TGTGCCAGCAGCAAGAGTCGTGCGGACTCTGGAAACACCATATATTTT. This sequence encodes CASSKSRADSGNTIYF.

The chain employs TRBV14 and TRBJ2-1; D perhaps matches TRBD2 (6 bases). CDR1 SGHDN and CDR2 FVKESK come from the germline V gene. V lost 5 bases, J lost 1 base, and 12 bases lay in between. The CDR3 runs to 15 residues. CDR3 in amino acids: CASSYGSGSYNEQFF. For the CDR3, the DNA is TGTGCCAGCAGCTACGGGAGCGGGTCCTACAATGAGCAGTTCTTC.